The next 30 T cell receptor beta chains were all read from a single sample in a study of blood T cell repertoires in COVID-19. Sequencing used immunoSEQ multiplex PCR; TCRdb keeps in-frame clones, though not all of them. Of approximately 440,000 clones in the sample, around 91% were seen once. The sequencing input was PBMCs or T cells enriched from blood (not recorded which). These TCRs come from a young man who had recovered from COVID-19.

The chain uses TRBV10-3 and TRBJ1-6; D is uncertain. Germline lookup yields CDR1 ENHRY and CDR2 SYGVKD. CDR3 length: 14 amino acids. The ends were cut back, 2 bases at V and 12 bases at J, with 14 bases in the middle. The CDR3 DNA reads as TGTGCCATCAGTGAGGTGGCAGACTCAGTACCCCTCCACTTT. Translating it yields CAISEVADSVPLHF.

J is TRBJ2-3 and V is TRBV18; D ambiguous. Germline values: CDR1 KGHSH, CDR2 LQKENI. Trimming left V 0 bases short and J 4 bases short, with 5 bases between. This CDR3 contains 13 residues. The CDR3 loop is CASSPPGPDTQYF. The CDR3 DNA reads TGTGCCAGCTCACCACCTGGGCCAGATACGCAGTATTTT.

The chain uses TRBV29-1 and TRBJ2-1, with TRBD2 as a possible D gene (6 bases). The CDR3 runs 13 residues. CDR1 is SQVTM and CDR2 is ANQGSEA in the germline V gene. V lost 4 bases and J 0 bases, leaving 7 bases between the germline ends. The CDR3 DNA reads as TGCAGCGTTGCCGGGAGCTCCTACAATGAGCAGTTCTTC. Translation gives CSVAGSSYNEQFF.

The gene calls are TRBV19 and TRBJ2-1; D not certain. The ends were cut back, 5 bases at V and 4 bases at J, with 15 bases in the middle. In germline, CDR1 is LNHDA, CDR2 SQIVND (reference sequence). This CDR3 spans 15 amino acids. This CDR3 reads CASSDFTRAYNEQFF. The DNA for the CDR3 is TGTGCCAGTAGTGACTTCACGCGCGCTTACAATGAGCAGTTCTTC. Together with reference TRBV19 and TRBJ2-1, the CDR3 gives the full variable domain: DGGITQSPKYLFRKEGQNVTLSCEQNLNHDAMYWYRQDPGQGLRLIYYSQIVNDFQKGDIAEGYSVSREKKESFPLTVTSAQKNPTAFYLCASSDFTRAYNEQFFGPGTRLTVL.

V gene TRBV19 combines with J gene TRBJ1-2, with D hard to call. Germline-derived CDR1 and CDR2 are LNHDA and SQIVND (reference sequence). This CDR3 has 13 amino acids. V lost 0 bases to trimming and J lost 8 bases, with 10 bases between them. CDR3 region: CASSIDPSRGYTF. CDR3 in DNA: TGTGCCAGTAGTATAGATCCTTCTCGGGGCTACACCTTC.

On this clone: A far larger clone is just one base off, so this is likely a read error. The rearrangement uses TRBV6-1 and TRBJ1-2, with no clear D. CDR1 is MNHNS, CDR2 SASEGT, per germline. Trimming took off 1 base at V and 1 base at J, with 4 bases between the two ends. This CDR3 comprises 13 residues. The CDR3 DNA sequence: TGTGCCAGCAGTGAAGAGAGTAACTATGGCTACACCTTC. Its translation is CASSEESNYGYTF.

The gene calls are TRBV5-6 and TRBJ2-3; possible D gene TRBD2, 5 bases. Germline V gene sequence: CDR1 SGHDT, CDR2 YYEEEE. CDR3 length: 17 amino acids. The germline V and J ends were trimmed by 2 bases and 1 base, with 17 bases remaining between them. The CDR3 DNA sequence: TGTGCCAGCAGCTTTGGTCTTCGGGGAGAGGGCACAGATACGCAGTATTTT. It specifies CASSFGLRGEGTDTQYF.

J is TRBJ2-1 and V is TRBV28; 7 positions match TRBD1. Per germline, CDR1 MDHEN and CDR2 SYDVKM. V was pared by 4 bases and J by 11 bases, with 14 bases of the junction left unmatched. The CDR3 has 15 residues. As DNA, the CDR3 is TGTGCCAGCAGTTCTATTGCTACAGGGGACCGGAAGCAGTTCTTC. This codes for CASSSIATGDRKQFF.

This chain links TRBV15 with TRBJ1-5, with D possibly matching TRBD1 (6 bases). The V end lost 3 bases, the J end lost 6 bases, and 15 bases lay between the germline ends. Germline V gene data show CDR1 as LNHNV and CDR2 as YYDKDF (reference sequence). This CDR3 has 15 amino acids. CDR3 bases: TGTGCCACCAGCAGGGATCAGGGGCCCCGTCAGCCCCAGCATTTT. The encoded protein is CATSRDQGPRQPQHF.

CDR3 sequence (DNA): TGCGCCAGCAGCTTGGGCGACACCGGGGAGCTGTTTTTT. Translation gives CASSLGDTGELFF. This chain joins TRBV5-1 and TRBJ2-2, with D unclear. V was shortened by 0 bases and J by 3 bases, with 3 bases between the two germline ends. The CDR3 extends over 13 amino acids. Looked up from germline, CDR1 is SGHRS and CDR2 is YFSETQ.

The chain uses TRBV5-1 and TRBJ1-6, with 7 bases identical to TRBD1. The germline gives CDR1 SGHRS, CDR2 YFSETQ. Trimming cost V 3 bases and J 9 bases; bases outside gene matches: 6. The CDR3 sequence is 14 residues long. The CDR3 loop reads CASSSWDSSSPLHF. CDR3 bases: TGCGCCAGCAGCTCCTGGGACAGCTCTTCACCCCTCCACTTT.

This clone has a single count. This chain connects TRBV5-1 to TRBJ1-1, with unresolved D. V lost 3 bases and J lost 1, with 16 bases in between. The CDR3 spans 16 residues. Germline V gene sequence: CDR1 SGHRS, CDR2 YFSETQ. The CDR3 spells CASSWGGYGSNTEAFF. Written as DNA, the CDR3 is TGCGCCAGCAGCTGGGGAGGGTATGGCTCGAACACTGAAGCTTTCTTT.

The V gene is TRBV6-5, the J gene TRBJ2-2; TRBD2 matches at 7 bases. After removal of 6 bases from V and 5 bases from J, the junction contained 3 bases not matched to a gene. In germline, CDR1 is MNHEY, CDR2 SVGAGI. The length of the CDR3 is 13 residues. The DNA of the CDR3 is TGTGCCAGCAGGCGAGCGGGGACCGGGGAGCTGTTTTTT. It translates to CASRRAGTGELFF.

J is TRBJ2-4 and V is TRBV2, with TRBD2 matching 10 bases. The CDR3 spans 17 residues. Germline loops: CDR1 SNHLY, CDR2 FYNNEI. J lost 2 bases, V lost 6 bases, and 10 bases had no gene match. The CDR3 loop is CASRPAGGPGTKNIQYF. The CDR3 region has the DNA TGTGCCAGCAGACCAGCGGGAGGGCCGGGAACCAAAAACATTCAGTACTTC.

Written as DNA, the CDR3 is TGTGCCAGCAGCTTAGATAGGGGGAAAACAACTAATGAAAAACTGTTTTTT. Its translation is CASSLDRGKTTNEKLFF. The V gene is TRBV11-2, the J gene TRBJ1-4; TRBD1 is a possible D gene (6 bases). CDR1 SGHAT and CDR2 FQNNGV come from the germline V gene. With 0 bases removed from V and 0 bases from J, the gap between germline ends came to 11 bases. This CDR3 is 17 amino acids long.

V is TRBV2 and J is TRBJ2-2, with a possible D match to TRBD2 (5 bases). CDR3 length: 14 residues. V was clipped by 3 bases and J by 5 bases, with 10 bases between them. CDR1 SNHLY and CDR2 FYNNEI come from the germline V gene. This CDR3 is CASSDTGLTGELFF. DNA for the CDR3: TGTGCCAGCAGTGATACGGGATTGACCGGGGAGCTGTTTTTT.

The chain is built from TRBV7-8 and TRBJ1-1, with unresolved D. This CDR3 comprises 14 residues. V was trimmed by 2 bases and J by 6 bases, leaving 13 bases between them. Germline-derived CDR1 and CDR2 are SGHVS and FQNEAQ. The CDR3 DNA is TGTGCCAGCAGCTTACTAGGAGGGCGCGCTGAAGCTTTCTTT. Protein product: CASSLLGGRAEAFF.

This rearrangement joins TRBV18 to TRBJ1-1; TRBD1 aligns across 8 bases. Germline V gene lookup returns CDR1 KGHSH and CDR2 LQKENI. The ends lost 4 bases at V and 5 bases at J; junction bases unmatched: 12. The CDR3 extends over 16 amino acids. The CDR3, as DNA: TGTGCCAGCTCACATTTCGGACAGGGCGGTTCAACTGAAGCTTTCTTT. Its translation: CASSHFGQGGSTEAFF.

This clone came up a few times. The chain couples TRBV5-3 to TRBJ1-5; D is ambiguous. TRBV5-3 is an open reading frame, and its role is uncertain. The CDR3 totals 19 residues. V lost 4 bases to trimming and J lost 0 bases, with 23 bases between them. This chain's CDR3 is CARSQKTSGVKGSNQPQHF. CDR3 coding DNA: TGTGCCAGAAGCCAGAAAACCTCCGGGGTCAAAGGTAGCAATCAGCCCCAGCATTTT.

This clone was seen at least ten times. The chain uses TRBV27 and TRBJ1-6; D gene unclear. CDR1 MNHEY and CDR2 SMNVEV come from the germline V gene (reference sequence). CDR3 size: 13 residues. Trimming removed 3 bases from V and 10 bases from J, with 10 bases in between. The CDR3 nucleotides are TGTGCCAGCAGTTTCGGGGTCTCATCACCCCTCCACTTT. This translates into CASSFGVSSPLHF.

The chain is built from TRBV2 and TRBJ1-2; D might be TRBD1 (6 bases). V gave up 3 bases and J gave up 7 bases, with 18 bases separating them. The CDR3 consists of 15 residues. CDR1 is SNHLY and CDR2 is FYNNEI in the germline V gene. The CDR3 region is CASSENRGRFGGYTF. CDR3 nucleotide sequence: TGTGCCAGCAGTGAGAATAGGGGGAGATTCGGTGGCTACACCTTC.

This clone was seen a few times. This CDR3 is CASTGLAGMTGELFF. As DNA, the CDR3 is TGTGCCAGCACTGGACTAGCGGGGATGACCGGGGAGCTGTTTTTT. The chain is built from TRBV2 and TRBJ2-2; 12 positions match TRBD2. Germline V gene sequence: CDR1 SNHLY, CDR2 FYNNEI. This CDR3 region has 15 residues. With V trimmed by 7 bases and J by 5 bases, 5 bases remained unmatched.

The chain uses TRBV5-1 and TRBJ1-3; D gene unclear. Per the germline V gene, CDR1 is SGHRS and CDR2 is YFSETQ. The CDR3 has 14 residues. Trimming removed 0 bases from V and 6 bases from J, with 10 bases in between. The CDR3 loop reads CASSLGREVNTIYF. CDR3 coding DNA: TGCGCCAGCAGCTTGGGTAGGGAGGTAAACACCATATATTTT.

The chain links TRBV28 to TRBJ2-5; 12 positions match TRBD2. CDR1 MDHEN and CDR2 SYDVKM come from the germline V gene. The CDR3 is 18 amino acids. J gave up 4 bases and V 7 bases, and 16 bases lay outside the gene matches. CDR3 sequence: CASKDLGLAGPAGETQYF. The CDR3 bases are TGTGCCAGCAAGGACCTCGGACTAGCGGGACCAGCAGGAGAGACCCAGTACTTC. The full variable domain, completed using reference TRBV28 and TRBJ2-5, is DVKVTQSSRYLVKRTGEKVFLECVQDMDHENMFWYRQDPGLGLRLIYFSYDVKMKEKGDIPEGYSVSREKKERFSLILESASTNQTSMYLCASKDLGLAGPAGETQYFGPGTRLLVL.

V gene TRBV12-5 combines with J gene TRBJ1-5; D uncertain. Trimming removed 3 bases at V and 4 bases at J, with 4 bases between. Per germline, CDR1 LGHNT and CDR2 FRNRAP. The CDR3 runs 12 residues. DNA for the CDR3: TGTGCTAGTGGTTTCAGTAATCAGCCCCAGCATTTT. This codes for CASGFSNQPQHF.

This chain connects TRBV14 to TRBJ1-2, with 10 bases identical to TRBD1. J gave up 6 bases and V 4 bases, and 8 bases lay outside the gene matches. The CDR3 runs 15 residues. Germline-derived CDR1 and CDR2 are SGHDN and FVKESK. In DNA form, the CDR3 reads TGTGCCAGCAGCCCTTCCGGGACAGGGGCGAATGGCTACACCTTC. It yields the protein CASSPSGTGANGYTF.

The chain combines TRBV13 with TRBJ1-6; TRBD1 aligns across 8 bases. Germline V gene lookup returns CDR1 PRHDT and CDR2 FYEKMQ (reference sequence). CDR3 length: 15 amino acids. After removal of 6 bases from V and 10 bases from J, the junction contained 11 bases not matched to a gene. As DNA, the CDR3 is TGTGCCAGCAGTCTCCAGACAGGGGAGGAATCACCCCTCCACTTT. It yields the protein CASSLQTGEESPLHF.

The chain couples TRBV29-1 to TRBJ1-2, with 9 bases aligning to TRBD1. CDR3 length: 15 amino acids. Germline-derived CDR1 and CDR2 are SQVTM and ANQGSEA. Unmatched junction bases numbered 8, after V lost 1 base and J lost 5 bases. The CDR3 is CSVEGPGQGGYGYTF. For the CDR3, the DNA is TGCAGCGTTGAAGGGCCGGGACAGGGAGGTTATGGCTACACCTTC.

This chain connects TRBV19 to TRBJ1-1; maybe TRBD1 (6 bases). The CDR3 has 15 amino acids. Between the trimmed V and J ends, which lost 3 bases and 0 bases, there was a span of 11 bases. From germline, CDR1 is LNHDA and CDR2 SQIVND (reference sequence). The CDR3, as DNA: TGTGCCAGTAGTATCCGACAGGAGATGAACACTGAAGCTTTCTTT. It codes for CASSIRQEMNTEAFF.

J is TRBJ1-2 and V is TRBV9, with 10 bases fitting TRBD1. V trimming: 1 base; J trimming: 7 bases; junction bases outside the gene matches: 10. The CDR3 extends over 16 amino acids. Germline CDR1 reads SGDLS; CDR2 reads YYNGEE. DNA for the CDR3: TGTGCCAGCAGCGTAACTCTAGGGACAGGGGTTTCTGGCTACACCTTC. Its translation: CASSVTLGTGVSGYTF.